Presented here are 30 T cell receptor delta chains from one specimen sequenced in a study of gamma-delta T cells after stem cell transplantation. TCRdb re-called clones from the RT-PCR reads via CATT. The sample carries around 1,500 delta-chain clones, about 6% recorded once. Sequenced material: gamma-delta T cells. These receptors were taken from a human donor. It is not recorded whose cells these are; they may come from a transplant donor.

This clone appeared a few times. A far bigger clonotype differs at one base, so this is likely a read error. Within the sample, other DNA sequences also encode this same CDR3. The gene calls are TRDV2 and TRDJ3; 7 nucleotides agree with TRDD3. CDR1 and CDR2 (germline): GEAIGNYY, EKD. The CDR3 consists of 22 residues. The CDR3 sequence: CACDTAWGSDDPESWDTRQMFF. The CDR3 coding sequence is TGTGCCTGTGACACCGCCTGGGGGTCCGACGACCCGGAATCCTGGGACACCCGACAGATGTTCTTC.

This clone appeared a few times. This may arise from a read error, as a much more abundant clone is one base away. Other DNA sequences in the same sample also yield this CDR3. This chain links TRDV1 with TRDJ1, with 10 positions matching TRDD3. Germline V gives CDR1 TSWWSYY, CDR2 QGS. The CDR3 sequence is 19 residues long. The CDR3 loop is CALGELGGWWGIQGDKLIF. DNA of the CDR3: TGTGCTCTTGGGGAACTAGGGGGATGGTGGGGGATACAGGGTGATAAACTCATCTTC.

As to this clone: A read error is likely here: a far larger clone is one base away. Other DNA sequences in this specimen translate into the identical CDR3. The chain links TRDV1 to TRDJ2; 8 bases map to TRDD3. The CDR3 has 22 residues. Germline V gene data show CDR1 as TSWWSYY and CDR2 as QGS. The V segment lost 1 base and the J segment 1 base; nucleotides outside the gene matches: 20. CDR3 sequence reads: CALGEPHSGLGVPRFLTAQLFF. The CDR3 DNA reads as TGTGCTCTTGGGGAACCACACTCAGGACTGGGGGTCCCACGCTTTTTGACAGCACAACTCTTCTTT.

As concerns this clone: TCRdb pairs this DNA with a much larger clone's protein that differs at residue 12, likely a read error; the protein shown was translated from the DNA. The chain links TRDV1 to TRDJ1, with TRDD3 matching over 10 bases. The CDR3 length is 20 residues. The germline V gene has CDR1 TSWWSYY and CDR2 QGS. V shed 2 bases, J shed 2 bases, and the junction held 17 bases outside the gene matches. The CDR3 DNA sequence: TGTGCTCTTGGGGAAATCTCCCCACTGGGGGATGGAAGGGGGACCGATAAACTCATCTTT. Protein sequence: CALGEISPLGDGRGTDKLIF.

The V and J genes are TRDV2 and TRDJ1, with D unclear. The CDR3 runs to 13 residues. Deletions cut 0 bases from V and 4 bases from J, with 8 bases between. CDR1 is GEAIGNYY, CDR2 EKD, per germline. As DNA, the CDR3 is TGTGCCTGTGACACCGTGGGAGGCGATAAACTCATCTTT. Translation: CACDTVGGDKLIF.

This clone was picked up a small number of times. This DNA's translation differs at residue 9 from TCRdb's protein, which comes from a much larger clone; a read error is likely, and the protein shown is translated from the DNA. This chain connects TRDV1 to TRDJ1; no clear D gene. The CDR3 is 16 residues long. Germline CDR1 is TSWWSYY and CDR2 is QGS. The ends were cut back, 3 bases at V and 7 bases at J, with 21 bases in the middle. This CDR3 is CALGDVGRWKRSKLIF. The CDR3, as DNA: TGTGCTCTTGGGGATGTCGGGCGATGGAAACGCTCTAAACTCATCTTT.

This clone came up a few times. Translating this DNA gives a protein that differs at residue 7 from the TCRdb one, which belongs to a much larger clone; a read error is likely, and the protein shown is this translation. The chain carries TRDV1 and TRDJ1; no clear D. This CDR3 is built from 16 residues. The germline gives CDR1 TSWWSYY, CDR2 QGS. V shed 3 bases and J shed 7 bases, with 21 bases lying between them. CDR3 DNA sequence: TGTGCTCTTGGGGATGTCAGGCGAGGGAAACGCTCTAAACTCATCTTT. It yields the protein CALGDVRRGKRSKLIF.

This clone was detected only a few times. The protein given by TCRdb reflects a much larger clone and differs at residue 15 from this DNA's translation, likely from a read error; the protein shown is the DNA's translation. The CDR3 region is CACDLLGDTRRRNWPDKLIF. CDR3 coding DNA: TGTGCCTGTGACCTACTGGGGGATACGCGAAGGAGAAACTGGCCCGATAAACTCATCTTT. J is TRDJ1 and V is TRDV2; TRDD3 matches at 13 bases. With 3 bases clipped from V and 3 bases from J, the junction kept 18 bases outside the gene matches. The germline V gene encodes CDR1 GEAIGNYY and CDR2 EKD. This CDR3 has 20 amino acids.

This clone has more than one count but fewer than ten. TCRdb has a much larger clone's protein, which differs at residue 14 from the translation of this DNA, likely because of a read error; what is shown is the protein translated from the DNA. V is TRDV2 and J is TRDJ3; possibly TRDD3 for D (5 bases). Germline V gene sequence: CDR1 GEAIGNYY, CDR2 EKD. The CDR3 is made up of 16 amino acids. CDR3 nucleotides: TGTGCCTGTGACGCCAGACTATCCTGGGACACCCGACAGACGTTTTTC. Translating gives CACDARLSWDTRQTFF.

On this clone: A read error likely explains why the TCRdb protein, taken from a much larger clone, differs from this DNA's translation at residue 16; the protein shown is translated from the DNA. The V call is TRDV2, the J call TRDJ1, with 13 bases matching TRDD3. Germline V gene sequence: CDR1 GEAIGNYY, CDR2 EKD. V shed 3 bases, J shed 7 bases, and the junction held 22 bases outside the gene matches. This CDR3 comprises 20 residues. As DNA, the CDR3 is TGTGCCTGTGACCTACTGGGGGATACGCGAAGGAGAAACTGGTCCGGTAAACTCATCTTT. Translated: CACDLLGDTRRRNWSGKLIF.

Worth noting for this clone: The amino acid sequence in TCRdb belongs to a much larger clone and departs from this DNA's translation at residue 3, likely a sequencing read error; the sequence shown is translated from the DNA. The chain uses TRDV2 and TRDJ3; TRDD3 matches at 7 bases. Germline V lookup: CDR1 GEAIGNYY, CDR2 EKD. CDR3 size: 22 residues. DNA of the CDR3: TGTGCCTATGACACCGGTTTGGGTCCCCACTGGGGAAGCTCCTGGGACACCCGACAGATGTTTTTC. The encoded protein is CAYDTGLGPHWGSSWDTRQMFF.

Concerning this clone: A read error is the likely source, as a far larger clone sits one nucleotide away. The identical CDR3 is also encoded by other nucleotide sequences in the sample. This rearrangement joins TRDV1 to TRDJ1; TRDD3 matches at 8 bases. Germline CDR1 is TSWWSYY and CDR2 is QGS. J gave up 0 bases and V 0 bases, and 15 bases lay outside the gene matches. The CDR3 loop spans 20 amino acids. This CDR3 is CALGELRPGGVPLYTDKLIF. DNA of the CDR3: TGTGCTCTTGGGGAACTGAGGCCTGGGGGAGTCCCTCTGTACACCGATAAACTCATCTTT.

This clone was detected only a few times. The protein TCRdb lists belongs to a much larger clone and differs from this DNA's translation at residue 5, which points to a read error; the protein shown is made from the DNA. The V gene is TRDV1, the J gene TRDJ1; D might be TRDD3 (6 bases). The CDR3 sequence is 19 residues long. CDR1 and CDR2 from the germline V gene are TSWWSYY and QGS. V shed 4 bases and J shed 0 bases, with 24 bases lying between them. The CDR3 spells CALGGLNPPRILDTDKLIF. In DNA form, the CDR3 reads TGTGCTCTTGGGGGACTAAACCCCCCGCGGATACTGGACACCGATAAACTCATCTTT.

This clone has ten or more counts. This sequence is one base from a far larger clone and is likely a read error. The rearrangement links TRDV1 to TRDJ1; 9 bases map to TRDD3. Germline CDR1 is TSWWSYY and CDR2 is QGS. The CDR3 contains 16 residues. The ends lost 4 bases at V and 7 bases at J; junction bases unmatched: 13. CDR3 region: CALGARRATGGTKLIF. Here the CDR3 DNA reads TGTGCTCTTGGGGCCCGGCGCGCTACTGGGGGAACTAAACTCATCTTT.

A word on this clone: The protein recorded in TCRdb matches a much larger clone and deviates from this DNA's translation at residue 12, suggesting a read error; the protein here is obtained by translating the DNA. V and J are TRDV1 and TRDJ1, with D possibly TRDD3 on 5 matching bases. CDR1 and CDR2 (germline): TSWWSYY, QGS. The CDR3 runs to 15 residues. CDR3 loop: CALGELGVNTDNLIF. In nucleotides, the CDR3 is TGTGCTCTTGGGGAACTGGGGGTGAACACCGATAACCTCATCTTT.

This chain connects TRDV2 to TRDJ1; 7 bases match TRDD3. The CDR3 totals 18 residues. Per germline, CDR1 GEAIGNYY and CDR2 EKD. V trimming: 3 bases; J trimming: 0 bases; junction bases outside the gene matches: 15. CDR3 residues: CACDGVLGTRTYTDKLIF. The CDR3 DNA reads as TGTGCCTGTGACGGAGTACTGGGGACCCGGACCTACACCGATAAACTCATCTTT.

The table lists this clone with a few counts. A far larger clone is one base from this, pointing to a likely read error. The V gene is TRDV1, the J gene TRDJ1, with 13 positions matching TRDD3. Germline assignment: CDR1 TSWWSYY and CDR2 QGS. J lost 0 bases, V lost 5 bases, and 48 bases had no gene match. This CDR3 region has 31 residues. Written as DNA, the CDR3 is TGTGCTCTTGGGCCAACCGTCTACGCAAACCCCCCTAATACTGGGGGATACGCAGCCGATCGGCTCCCTCCGTACACCGATAAACTCATCTTT. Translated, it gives CALGPTVYANPPNTGGYAADRLPPYTDKLIF.

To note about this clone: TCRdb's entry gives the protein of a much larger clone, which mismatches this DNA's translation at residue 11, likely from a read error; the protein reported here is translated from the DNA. DNA of the CDR3: TGTGCTCTTGGGGGGGCCTTCCCCTTTACTGTGGGATTAACGTACACCGATAAACTCATCTTT. Translating it yields CALGGAFPFTVGLTYTDKLIF. This chain connects TRDV1 to TRDJ1, with D possibly TRDD2 on 6 matching bases. Trimming shortened V by 4 bases and J by 0 bases, and 30 bases separated the two germline ends. The CDR3 extends over 21 amino acids. Germline lookup yields CDR1 TSWWSYY and CDR2 QGS.

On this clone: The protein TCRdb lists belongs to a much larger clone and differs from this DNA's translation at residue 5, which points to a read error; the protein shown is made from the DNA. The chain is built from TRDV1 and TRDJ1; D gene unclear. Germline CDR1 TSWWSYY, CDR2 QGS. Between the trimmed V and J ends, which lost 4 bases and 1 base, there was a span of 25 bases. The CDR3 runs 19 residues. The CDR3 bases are TGTGCTCTTGGGGGACTATACATTCCCCGGAGGGTAATCACCGATAAACTCATCTTT. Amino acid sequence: CALGGLYIPRRVITDKLIF.

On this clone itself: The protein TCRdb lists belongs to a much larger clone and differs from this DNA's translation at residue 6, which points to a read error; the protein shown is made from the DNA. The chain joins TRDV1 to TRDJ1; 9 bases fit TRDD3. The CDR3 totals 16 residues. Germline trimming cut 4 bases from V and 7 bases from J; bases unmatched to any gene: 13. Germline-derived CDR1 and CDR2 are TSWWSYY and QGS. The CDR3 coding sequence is TGTGCTCTTGGGGCCTGGCGCGCTACTGGGGGAGCTAAACTCATCTTT. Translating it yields CALGAWRATGGAKLIF.

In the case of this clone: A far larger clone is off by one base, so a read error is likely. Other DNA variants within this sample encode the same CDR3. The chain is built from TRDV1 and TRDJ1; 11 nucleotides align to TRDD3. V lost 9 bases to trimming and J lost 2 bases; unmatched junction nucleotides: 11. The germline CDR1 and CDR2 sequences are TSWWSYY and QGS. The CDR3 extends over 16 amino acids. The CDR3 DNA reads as TGTGCTCTCGGCCGCTACTGGGGGATAGATACCGATAAACTCATCTTT. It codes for CALGRYWGIDTDKLIF.

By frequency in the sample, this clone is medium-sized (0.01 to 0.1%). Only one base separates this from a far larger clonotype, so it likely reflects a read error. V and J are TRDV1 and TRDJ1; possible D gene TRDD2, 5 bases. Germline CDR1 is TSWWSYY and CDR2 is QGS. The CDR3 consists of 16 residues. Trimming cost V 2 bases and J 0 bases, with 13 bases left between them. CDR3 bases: TGTGCTCTTGGGGAAGGCCTACGCCGGTACACCGATAAACTCATCTTT. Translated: CALGEGLRRYTDKLIF.

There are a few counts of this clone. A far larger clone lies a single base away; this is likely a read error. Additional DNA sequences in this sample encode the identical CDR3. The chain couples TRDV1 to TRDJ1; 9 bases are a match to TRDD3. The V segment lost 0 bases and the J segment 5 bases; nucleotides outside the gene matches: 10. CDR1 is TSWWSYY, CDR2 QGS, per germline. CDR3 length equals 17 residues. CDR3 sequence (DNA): TGTGCTCTTGGGGAACTCCGTGGCTGGGGGATTGTGGATAAACTCATCTTT. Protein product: CALGELRGWGIVDKLIF.

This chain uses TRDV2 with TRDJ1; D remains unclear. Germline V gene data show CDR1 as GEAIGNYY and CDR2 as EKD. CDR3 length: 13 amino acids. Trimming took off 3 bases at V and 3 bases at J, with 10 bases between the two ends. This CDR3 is CACDPLKADKLIF. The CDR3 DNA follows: TGTGCCTGTGACCCTTTAAAGGCCGATAAACTCATCTTT.

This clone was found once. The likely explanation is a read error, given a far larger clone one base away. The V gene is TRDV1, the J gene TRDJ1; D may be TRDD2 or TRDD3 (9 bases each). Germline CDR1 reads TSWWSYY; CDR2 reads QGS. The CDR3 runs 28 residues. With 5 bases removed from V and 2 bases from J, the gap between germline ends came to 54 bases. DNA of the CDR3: TGTGCTCTTGGGTCTTATCGCCCTTCCTACTTTGACGGGGTACTGGGGGACCACTATAGAGATCGTACCGATAAACTCATCTTT. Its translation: CALGSYRPSYFDGVLGDHYRDRTDKLIF.

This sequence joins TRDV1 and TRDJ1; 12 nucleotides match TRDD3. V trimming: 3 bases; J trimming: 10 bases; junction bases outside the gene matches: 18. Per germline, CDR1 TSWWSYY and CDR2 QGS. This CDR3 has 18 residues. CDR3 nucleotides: TGTGCTCTTGGGGACCACCGGCGGGCTGGGGGATACGCGGGCAGACTCATCTTT. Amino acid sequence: CALGDHRRAGGYAGRLIF.

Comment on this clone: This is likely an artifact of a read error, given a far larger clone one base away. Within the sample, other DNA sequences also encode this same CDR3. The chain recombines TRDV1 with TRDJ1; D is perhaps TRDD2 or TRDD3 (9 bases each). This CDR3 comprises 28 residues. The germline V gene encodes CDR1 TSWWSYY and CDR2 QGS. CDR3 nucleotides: TGTGCCCTTGGGTCTTATCGCCCTTCCTACTTTGGAGGGGTACTGGGGGACCACTATAGAGATCGTACCGATAAACTCATCTTT. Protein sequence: CALGSYRPSYFGGVLGDHYRDRTDKLIF.

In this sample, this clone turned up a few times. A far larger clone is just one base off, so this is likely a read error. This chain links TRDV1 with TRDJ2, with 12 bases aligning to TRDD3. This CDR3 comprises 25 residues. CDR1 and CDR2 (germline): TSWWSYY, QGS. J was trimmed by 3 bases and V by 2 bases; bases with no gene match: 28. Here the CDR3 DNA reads TGTGCTCTTGGGGAAAAAGGACAGGCCTTCCTCCAAACCACACTGGGGGATACAATGACAGCACAACTCTTCTTT. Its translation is CALGEKGQAFLQTTLGDTMTAQLFF.

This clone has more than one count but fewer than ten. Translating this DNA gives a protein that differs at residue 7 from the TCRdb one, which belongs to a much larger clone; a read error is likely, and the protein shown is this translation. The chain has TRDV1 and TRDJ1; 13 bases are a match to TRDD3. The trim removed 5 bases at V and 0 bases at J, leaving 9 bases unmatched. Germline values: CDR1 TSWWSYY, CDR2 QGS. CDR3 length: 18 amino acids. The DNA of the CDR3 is TGTGCTCTTGGGCCCTTAATACTGGGGGATACGTACACCGATAAACTCATCTTT. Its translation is CALGPLILGDTYTDKLIF.

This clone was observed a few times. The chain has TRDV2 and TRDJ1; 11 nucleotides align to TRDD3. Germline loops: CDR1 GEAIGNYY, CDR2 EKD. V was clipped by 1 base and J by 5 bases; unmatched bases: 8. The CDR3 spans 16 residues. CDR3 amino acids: CACDTLLGDRKDKLIF. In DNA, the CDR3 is TGTGCCTGTGACACTTTACTGGGGGATAGAAAGGATAAACTCATCTTT.